This T cell receptor beta chain was found in a study of OX40 agonist ivuxolimab in advanced cancers. As for the study in general: The diagnoses of dose-escalation patients were hepatocellular carcinoma, melanoma, renal cell or head and neck cancer.

With regard to this clone: Its cognate antigen is unknown.

Generated by immunoSEQ multiplex PCR, the TCRdb table keeps only in-frame clones and is missing some. The sample includes 60,000 to 75,000 clones, roughly 84% seen only once; the top ten take approximately 7.2%. Points from the study as a whole: Among some nonresponders, normalized T-cell clonal expansion was also low. Expanded clones belonging to CD8+ T cells outnumbered, on average, those of CD4+.

This TCR came from an adult with an advanced solid tumor such as melanoma, head and neck, liver or kidney cancer. Sample: CD4+ or CD8+ T cells sorted from blood, taken in a trial of the OX40 agonist ivuxolimab.

CDR3 nucleotide sequence: TGTGCCAGCTCACCCTTGCCTACAGGGGGCCGAAACGAGCAGTACTTC. This translates into CASSPLPTGGRNEQYF. The rearrangement links TRBV18 to TRBJ2-7, with TRBD1 matching 9 bases. Germline-derived CDR1 and CDR2 are KGHSH and LQKENI. The CDR3 spans 16 residues. V trimming: 3 bases; J trimming: 5 bases; junction bases outside the gene matches: 11. The whole variable domain, remainder taken from reference TRBV18 and TRBJ2-7, is NAGVMQNPRHLVRRRGQEARLRCSPMKGHSHVYWYRQLPEEGLKFMVYLQKENIIDESGMPKERFSAEFPKEGPSILRIQQVVRGDSAAYFCASSPLPTGGRNEQYFGPGTRLTVT.